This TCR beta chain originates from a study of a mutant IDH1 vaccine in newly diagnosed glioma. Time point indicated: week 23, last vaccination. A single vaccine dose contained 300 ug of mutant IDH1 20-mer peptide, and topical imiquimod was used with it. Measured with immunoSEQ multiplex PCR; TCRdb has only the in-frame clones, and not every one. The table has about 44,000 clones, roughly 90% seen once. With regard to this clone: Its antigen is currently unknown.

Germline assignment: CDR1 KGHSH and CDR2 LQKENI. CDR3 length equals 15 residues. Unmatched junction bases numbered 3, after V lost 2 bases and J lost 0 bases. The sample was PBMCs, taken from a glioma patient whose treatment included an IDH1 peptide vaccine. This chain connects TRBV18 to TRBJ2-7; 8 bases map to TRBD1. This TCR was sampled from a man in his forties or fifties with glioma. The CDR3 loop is CASSPLGQDSYEQYF. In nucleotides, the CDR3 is TGTGCCAGCTCACCATTGGGACAGGACTCCTACGAGCAGTACTTC.